This is a list of T cell receptor beta chains from one sample in a study of T cell clusters in autoimmune cytopenias. Following a re-call of the multiplex PCR reads, TCRdb has one entry per CDR3 protein and lacks DNA. The table for this sample gives roughly 4,800 distinct CDR3 sequences. The sample taken for sequencing was peripheral blood. Receptors were obtained from a human donor with an autoimmune cytopenia or autoimmune hepatitis (not recorded which). The CDR3 runs from the conserved cysteine through the conserved F or W. Clone size is not always given. Where it is, it says once, few, many or a class for expanded clones.

TRBJ2-7 | - | TRBV5-1 | CASSLMDVAYEQYF
TRBJ2-6 | medium-sized | TRBV15 | CATSKRGANSGANVLTF
TRBJ2-7 | medium-sized | TRBV12-3/TRBV12-4 | CASSLTGNEQYF
TRBJ1-2 | medium-sized | TRBV29-1 | CSVAQATGGGYTF
TRBJ2-7 | - | TRBV6-5 | CASSYSGGRISSYEQYF
TRBJ2-7 | - | TRBV6-6 | CASSYAGQEYEQYF
TRBJ2-7 | medium-sized | TRBV5-6 | CASSAPGRGRSYEQYF
TRBJ2-2 | medium-sized | TRBV19 | CASSENTGELFF
TRBJ2-3 | - | TRBV30 | CASSGWRGGGDTQYF
TRBJ2-7 | - | TRBV5-6 | CASSYRTGAWEQYF
TRBJ1-2 | large | TRBV29-1 | CSVAGDRAYGYTF
TRBJ2-7 | medium-sized | TRBV5-6 | CASSWGTGGYEQYF
TRBJ2-2 | medium-sized | TRBV19 | CASSIEDTGELFF
TRBJ2-2 | - | TRBV5-4 | CASSKTGVTGELFF
TRBJ1-2 | medium-sized | TRBV13 | CASSGGQGTLYGYTF
TRBJ1-5 | - | TRBV12-3/TRBV12-4 | CASSFSGGKGQPQHF